These T cell receptor beta chains were read from a single sample in a study of T-cell reconstitution after alpha-beta-depleted transplantation in children. TCRdb re-called the PCR reads with MiXCR, one entry per CDR3 protein. The sample consists of around 410,000 distinct CDR3 sequences, approximately 10% of them appearing once. Material: PBMCs from the stem cell graft donor, obtained from the stem cell graft. The receptors were sampled from a human donor who donated a stem cell graft to a child with acute myeloid leukemia. Each CDR3 is given with its conserved first and last residue. The D gene is left open where the match is weak. Size values are once, few and many counts, or a class for expanded clones, and some rows have none.

v_gene	j_gene	d_gene	abundance	CDR3aa	CDR3nt
TRBV29-1	TRBJ1-4	TRBD1	.	CSVEQGATEKLFF	TGCAGCGTTGAACAGGGGGCGACTGAAAAACTGTTTTTT
TRBV7-2	TRBJ1-5	.	.	CASSQTGRPNQPQHF	TGTGCCAGCAGCCAGACAGGACGCCCTAATCAGCCCCAGCATTTT
TRBV12-5	TRBJ2-1	.	.	CASALHVYEQFF	TGTGCTAGTGCTTTGCACGTCTATGAGCAGTTCTTC
TRBV7-8	TRBJ2-1	TRBD1	few	CASSRGTGKAQFF	TGTGCCAGCAGCCGCGGGACAGGGAAGGCGCAGTTCTTC
TRBV7-8	TRBJ2-1	.	few	CASSPSGGRRHEQFF	TGTGCCAGCAGCCCCTCCGGGGGACGGCGGCATGAGCAGTTCTTC
TRBV5-1	TRBJ2-5	.	.	CASSLGGGSLAPQETQYF	TGCGCCAGCAGCTTGGGAGGCGGCTCGCTAGCGCCTCAAGAGACCCAGTACTTC
TRBV12-3/TRBV12-4	TRBJ1-6	TRBD1	.	CASSLSGTDYNSPLHF	TGTGCCAGCAGTTTATCGGGGACAGACTATAATTCACCCCTCCACTTT
TRBV7-9	TRBJ2-5	.	few	CASSPPMMQETQYF	TGTGCCAGCAGCCCCCCCATGATGCAAGAGACCCAGTACTTC
TRBV20-1	TRBJ2-7	TRBD2	.	CSAMSGRAYEQYF	TGCAGTGCTATGAGCGGGAGGGCCTACGAGCAGTACTTC
TRBV7-2	TRBJ2-5	.	.	CASSPPAYQETQYF	TGTGCCAGCAGCCCCCCTGCGTACCAAGAGACCCAGTACTTC
TRBV12-3/TRBV12-4	TRBJ1-1	.	.	CASSLGHSTEAFF	TGTGCCAGCAGTTTAGGGCACAGTACTGAAGCTTTCTTT
TRBV7-9	TRBJ1-5	.	.	CASSPPGDQPQHF	TGTGCCAGCAGCCCTCCAGGGGATCAGCCCCAGCATTTT
TRBV29-1	TRBJ2-1	.	many	CSVGQGSSYNEQFF	TGCAGCGTTGGTCAGGGCTCCTCCTACAATGAGCAGTTCTTC
TRBV20-1	TRBJ1-5	.	.	CSARGTATTNQPQHF	TGCAGTGCTAGGGGTACAGCAACGACAAATCAGCCCCAGCATTTT
TRBV3-1	TRBJ1-2	.	few	CASSQGGRFGYTF	TGTGCCAGCAGCCAGGGGGGCAGGTTCGGCTACACCTTC
TRBV5-1	TRBJ2-2	TRBD1	few	CASSGGTGINTGELFF	TGCGCCAGCAGCGGAGGGACAGGGATCAACACCGGGGAGCTGTTTTTT
TRBV29-1	TRBJ2-7	TRBD2	.	CSVGGGSPSYEQYF	TGCAGCGTTGGGGGGGGGTCACCCTCCTACGAGCAGTACTTC
TRBV2	TRBJ1-2	.	.	CASNLREGLPYGYTF	TGTGCCAGCAATTTACGGGAAGGGCTCCCCTATGGCTACACCTTC
TRBV2	TRBJ1-2	TRBD1	.	CASSENPGQPIASF	TGTGCCAGCAGTGAAAATCCGGGACAGCCCATAGCCTCCTTC
TRBV19	TRBJ2-7	.	few	CASSKTSYEQYF	TGTGCCAGTAGTAAGACTTCCTACGAGCAGTACTTC
TRBV29-1	TRBJ2-2	TRBD1	.	CSVLTGGAGELFF	TGCAGCGTTCTAACAGGGGGCGCCGGGGAGCTGTTTTTT
TRBV29-1	TRBJ2-2	.	few	CSVERQYTGELFF	TGCAGCGTCGAACGGCAGTACACCGGGGAGCTGTTTTTT
TRBV12-3/TRBV12-4	TRBJ2-2	.	.	CASSFGGTGAGELFF	TGTGCCAGCAGTTTCGGGGGAACGGGAGCCGGGGAGCTGTTTTTT
TRBV5-1	TRBJ2-2	.	.	CASSRKTGNLNTGELFF	TGCGCCAGCAGTCGAAAGACAGGCAACTTGAACACCGGGGAGCTGTTTTTT
TRBV6-1	TRBJ2-7	.	.	CASSEADNYEQYF	TGTGCCAGCAGTGAGGCGGACAACTACGAGCAGTACTTC
TRBV5-1	TRBJ2-7	.	.	CASSIDSSYEQYF	TGCGCCAGCAGCATCGACAGCTCCTACGAGCAGTACTTC
TRBV4-1	TRBJ1-5	TRBD1	.	CASSQTRGLQPQHF	TGCGCCAGCAGCCAAACGAGGGGGCTTCAGCCCCAGCATTTT
TRBV5-1	TRBJ2-2	.	many	CASSLDRANTGELFF	TGCGCCAGCAGCTTGGACAGGGCGAACACCGGGGAGCTGTTTTTT
TRBV6-2/TRBV6-3	TRBJ2-1	.	.	CASFGRRSSYNEQFF	TGTGCCAGCTTCGGGCGGCGATCCTCCTACAATGAGCAGTTCTTC
TRBV10-3	TRBJ2-1	TRBD2	few	CAISEGLVDSYNEQFF	TGTGCCATCAGTGAGGGACTAGTCGATTCCTACAATGAGCAGTTCTTC
TRBV12-3/TRBV12-4	TRBJ2-2	.	.	CASSLTGAPTGELFF	TGTGCCAGCAGTTTAACGGGGGCGCCCACCGGGGAGCTGTTTTTT
TRBV6-1	TRBJ1-2	TRBD1	few	CASSGSPGQGGYGYTF	TGTGCCAGCAGTGGCTCCCCGGGACAGGGAGGCTATGGCTACACCTTC
TRBV3-1	TRBJ1-2	.	.	CASSHGYRDAYGYTF	TGTGCCAGCAGCCATGGTTACAGGGACGCCTATGGCTACACCTTC
TRBV5-5	TRBJ2-1	TRBD2	.	CASSFFLGEGSYNEQFF	TGTGCCAGCAGCTTTTTTCTCGGGGAGGGCTCCTACAATGAGCAGTTCTTC
TRBV5-1	TRBJ2-7	.	.	CASSLSVESSEQYF	TGCGCCAGCAGCTTGAGCGTGGAGTCCAGCGAGCAGTACTTC
TRBV12-3/TRBV12-4	TRBJ2-1	.	many	CASSWLGEVVQFF	TGTGCCAGCAGCTGGTTGGGGGAGGTTGTGCAGTTCTTC
TRBV20-1	TRBJ1-1	TRBD1	.	CSARDRLGQGVTEAFF	TGCAGTGCTAGAGATCGACTGGGACAGGGGGTGACTGAAGCTTTCTTT
TRBV12-3/TRBV12-4	TRBJ1-3	.	many	CASSDQGNTIYF	TGTGCCAGCAGTGATCAGGGGAACACCATATATTTT
TRBV11-2	TRBJ2-1	TRBD1	.	CASSYDRTGGNEQFF	TGTGCCAGCAGCTACGATCGGACAGGGGGCAATGAGCAGTTCTTC
TRBV5-1	TRBJ2-1	.	few	CASSEPGNEQFF	TGCGCCAGCAGCGAGCCGGGGAATGAGCAGTTCTTC
TRBV11-2	TRBJ1-1	TRBD1	few	CASRNLFGTGVIMNTEAFF	TGTGCCAGCAGAAACTTATTCGGGACAGGGGTAATAATGAACACTGAAGCTTTCTTT
TRBV20-1	TRBJ2-5	TRBD2	many	CSAGSGRETQYF	TGCAGTGCTGGGAGCGGGAGAGAGACCCAGTACTTC
TRBV20-1	TRBJ2-7	.	few	CSARDGQGASYEQYF	TGCAGTGCTAGAGATGGGCAGGGCGCCAGCTACGAGCAGTACTTC
TRBV20-1	TRBJ2-7	.	.	CSARGEVSYEQYF	TGCAGTGCTAGAGGTGAGGTCTCCTACGAGCAGTACTTC
TRBV20-1	TRBJ2-1	.	.	CSARDVAGVTNEQFF	TGCAGTGCTAGAGATGTAGCAGGGGTTACAAATGAGCAGTTCTTC
TRBV14	TRBJ2-6	.	.	CASSLGPGRGANVLTF	TGTGCCAGCAGCCTGGGCCCAGGGCGCGGGGCCAACGTCCTGACTTTC
TRBV15	TRBJ2-3	TRBD2	.	CATSRSNPAGGYQVGDTQYF	TGTGCCACCAGCAGATCCAACCCCGCGGGAGGTTACCAGGTGGGGGATACGCAGTATTTT
TRBV12-3/TRBV12-4	TRBJ2-1	TRBD2	once	CASRKGGSGIEQFF	TGTGCCAGCAGAAAGGGAGGGTCGGGTATTGAGCAGTTCTTC
TRBV4-1	TRBJ2-5	TRBD2	many	CASSQVQAPSGYQETQYF	TGCGCCAGCAGCCAAGTACAGGCTCCTAGCGGGTACCAAGAGACCCAGTACTTC
TRBV15	TRBJ1-5	.	.	CATSRDYGGANQPQHF	TGTGCCACCAGCAGAGATTATGGGGGGGCGAATCAGCCCCAGCATTTT
TRBV4-2	TRBJ2-3	TRBD2	few	CASSQEVSGGTDTQYF	TGTGCCAGCAGCCAAGAGGTTAGCGGGGGGACAGATACGCAGTATTTT
TRBV20-1	TRBJ2-4	TRBD2	.	CSARDWGRAEDIQYF	TGCAGTGCTAGAGATTGGGGGAGGGCCGAAGACATTCAGTACTTC
TRBV29-1	TRBJ1-1	.	many	CSVLTTEAFF	TGCAGCGTCCTTACTACTGAAGCTTTCTTT
TRBV12-3/TRBV12-4	TRBJ1-1	.	few	CASSPLVTEAFF	TGTGCCAGCAGCCCACTGGTAACTGAAGCTTTCTTT
TRBV6-1	TRBJ2-1	.	few	CATKVSPTINEQFF	TGTGCCACCAAGGTGTCACCGACGATAAATGAGCAGTTCTTC
TRBV20-1	TRBJ1-6	.	.	CSARDLRSSSYNSPLHF	TGCAGTGCTAGAGATCTGCGCTCGAGCTCCTATAATTCACCCCTCCACTTT
TRBV11-2	TRBJ2-2	.	many	CASSHLHGELFF	TGTGCCAGCAGCCACCTCCACGGGGAGCTGTTTTTT
TRBV7-2	TRBJ2-7	.	.	CASSLGAAEQYF	TGTGCCAGCAGCTTAGGGGCGGCCGAGCAGTACTTC
TRBV5-1	TRBJ2-7	.	.	CASSFGPDYEQYF	TGCGCCAGCAGCTTCGGACCAGACTACGAGCAGTACTTC